One and the same sample provided the 5 T cell receptor beta chains below, sequenced in a study of T cells in Graves' hyperthyroidism and ophthalmopathy. Researchers took RNA transcripts and amplified the TCR beta CDR3 regions from them. Carried out on the TCR CDR3, a first-round RT-PCR used the HTBI primer set. MiXCR, applied by TCRdb to the multiplex PCR reads, yields one record per CDR3 protein. Counted here are 750,000 to 950,000 distinct CDR3 sequences, approximately 40% occurring once; the ten biggest clones make up 8.9%. Sequencing was carried out using blood. All receptors derive from a young man with Graves' hyperthyroidism.

About this clonotype: A much larger clone differs by one base, so this may be a read error. The CDR3 end shows no conserved phenylalanine or tryptophan, and so a read error is likely. The V gene is TRBV19, the J gene TRBJ1-1; D not resolved. This CDR3 region has 11 residues. Germline loops: CDR1 LNHDA, CDR2 SQIVND (reference sequence). Trimming cost V 7 bases and J 7 bases, with 10 bases left between them. For the CDR3, the DNA is TGTGCCAGTACCCCGGGGTATGAAGCTTTCCTT. It encodes CASTPGYEAFL.

This clonotype has only a few counts. The V gene is TRBV19, the J gene TRBJ1-1, with 11 bases lining up with TRBD1. Germline values: CDR1 LNHDA, CDR2 SQIVND (reference sequence). V lost 3 bases, J lost 0 bases, and 6 bases stayed unmatched. The CDR3 has 17 amino acids. The CDR3 spells CASSIPGQGAMNTEAFF. In DNA form, the CDR3 reads TGTGCCAGTAGTATTCCCGGACAGGGGGCAATGAACACTGAAGCTTTCTTT.

This clonotype was seen repeatedly, ten times or more. At one end, the junction sequence differs from germline, possibly due to a read error. This chain joins TRBV12-3 or TRBV12-4 and TRBJ1-1; no clear D. The CDR3 has 12 amino acids. The CDR3 reads CASSLGQLEAFF. DNA of the CDR3: TGTGCCAGCAGCTTAGGGCAGTTGGAAGCTTTCTTT.

This rearrangement joins TRBV2 to TRBJ1-5; 7 bases fit TRBD1. The CDR3 has 14 residues. Germline CDR1 is SNHLY and CDR2 is FYNNEI. V was clipped by 7 bases and J by 2 bases; unmatched bases: 5. The CDR3 nucleotides are TGTGCCAGCAATGCAGGACAGGGCAATCAGCCCCAGCATTTT. Translation: CASNAGQGNQPQHF. Using reference TRBV2 and TRBJ1-5 for the parts outside the CDR3, the full variable domain is EPEVTQTPSHQVTQMGQEVILRCVPISNHLYFYWYRQILGQKVEFLVSFYNNEISEKSEIFDDQFSVERPDGSNFTLKIRSTKLEDSAMYFCASNAGQGNQPQHFGDGTRLSIL.

This clonotype was recorded many times. The chain combines TRBV10-3 with TRBJ2-5, with 9 bases that match TRBD1. The CDR3 is 13 residues long. The V segment lost 9 bases and the J segment 3 bases; nucleotides outside the gene matches: 5. Germline V lookup: CDR1 ENHRY, CDR2 SYGVKD. The CDR3 DNA reads as TGTGCCATGGGACAGGGCCTCGAAGAGACCCAGTACTTC. As protein: CAMGQGLEETQYF.